The rows below give T cell receptor beta chains drawn from one sample of a study of graft-versus-host responses after intestinal transplantation. Assay used: immunoSEQ multiplex PCR; TCRdb lists only in-frame clones, some missing. The sample records 14,000 or so clones, around 87% being singletons. Specimen: bone marrow, collected less than 130 days after intestinal transplantation. The receptor set was obtained from a human patient who received an intestinal transplant, so some T cells may come from the graft donor. CDR3s include the opening cysteine and the closing phenylalanine or tryptophan. D genes are given only for firm matches. Not every row has a clone size; where given, it reads once, few, many or a size class.

>TRBJ2-7|NA|NA|TRBV18
CASSPKVNSIAF
TGTGCCAGCTCACCGAAGGTTAACAGCATTGCCTTC
>TRBJ2-3|NA|NA|TRBV7-2
CASSLAAGPSTDTQYF
TGTGCCAGCAGCTTAGCGGCAGGACCTAGCACAGATACGCAGTATTTT
>TRBJ1-5|TRBD1|NA|TRBV27
CASSLGTDGQPQHF
TGTGCCAGCAGTTTGGGGACAGATGGACAGCCCCAGCATTTT
>TRBJ2-2|NA|NA|TRBV7-2
CASSLEWLRNTGELFF
TGTGCCAGCAGCTTAGAGTGGCTACGGAACACCGGGGAGCTGTTTTTT
>TRBJ2-6|NA|NA|TRBV7-9
CASSSGMSGRGGANVLTF
TGTGCCAGCAGCTCAGGGATGTCGGGCCGCGGTGGGGCCAACGTCCTGACTTTC
>TRBJ2-7|TRBD2|NA|TRBV5-1
CASSLGGGSYEQYF
TGCGCCAGCAGCTTAGGCGGGGGCTCCTACGAGCAGTACTTC
>TRBJ1-2|TRBD1|NA|TRBV19
CASSIDPWDREYGYTF
TGTGCCAGTAGTATAGACCCCTGGGACAGGGAGTATGGCTACACCTTC
>TRBJ1-2|NA|NA|TRBV6-5
CASSYAANYGYTF
TGTGCCAGCAGTTACGCGGCAAACTATGGCTACACCTTC
>TRBJ2-7|TRBD1|NA|TRBV10-3
CAISGTGGSYEQYF
TGTGCCATCAGTGGGACAGGGGGCTCCTACGAGCAGTACTTC
>TRBJ2-1|NA|NA|TRBV27
CASSLGGGEQFF
TGTGCCAGCAGTTTAGGTGGGGGGGAGCAGTTCTTC
>TRBJ2-1|NA|NA|TRBV28
CASSFSPGTSAEQFF
TGTGCCAGCAGTTTTTCTCCCGGGACATCAGCCGAGCAGTTCTTC
>TRBJ2-7|NA|NA|TRBV7-9
CASSEYLGTLQEYEQYF
TGTGCCAGCAGCGAGTACCTAGGGACTTTACAGGAGTACGAGCAGTACTTC
>TRBJ1-5|NA|NA|TRBV10-3
CAISGWGGAGTDQPQHF
TGTGCCATCAGTGGGTGGGGGGGAGCAGGGACCGATCAGCCCCAGCATTTT
>TRBJ1-1|NA|once|TRBV28
CASSPGRLNTEAFF
TGTGCCAGCAGCCCGGGACGTTTGAACACTGAAGCTTTCTTT
>TRBJ2-7|TRBD1|NA|TRBV7-8
CASSLGQYEQYF
TGTGCCAGCAGCTTGGGACAGTACGAGCAGTACTTC